This TCR beta chain was captured in a study of early T cells in non-severe SARS-CoV-2 infection. General study points: Private and CD4 specificities were missed by VDJdb matching, skewed to anti-spike CD8.

This clonotype was detected many times. Its antigen is not known. TCRdb re-called the 5' RACE reads through MiXCR, storing one row per CDR3 protein. The table includes roughly 63,000 distinct CDR3 sequences, roughly 13% detected once. The germline CDR1 and CDR2 sequences are SQVTM and ANQGSEA. The CDR3 has 14 residues. This sequence joins TRBV29-1 and TRBJ2-5; D perhaps matches TRBD1 (7 bases). The receptor's source is an adult who was a healthcare worker with PCR-confirmed SARS-CoV-2 infection or an uninfected control (not recorded which). The source material was whole blood. The CDR3: CSCLGGREQETQYF. DNA for the CDR3: TGCAGTTGTTTAGGGGGCCGGGAGCAAGAGACCCAGTACTTC.